This T cell receptor beta chain was obtained from a study of blood T cells in healthy people across ages. Using a J-beta primer mix together with a sample-barcoded 5' primer, a second PCR was run for roughly 7 to 12 cycles. One entry per CDR3 protein results from TCRdb running MiXCR on the 5' RACE reads. The table lists 800,000 to 900,000 distinct CDR3 sequences, around 62% of them singletons. Germline CDR1 is SGHKS and CDR2 is YYEKEE (reference sequence). The CDR3 loop spans 14 amino acids. This clonotype occurred a few times. The TCR comes from a man between 25 and 39 years old in good health. The chain couples TRBV5-5 to TRBJ2-5; TRBD1 matches at 8 bases. The DNA matches TRBJ2-7 better at its end, which makes the J call doubtful. The sequenced sample was blood. As DNA, the CDR3 is TGTGCCAGCAGGACAGGGGATCTTGCGGACGAGCAGTACTTC. Translating it yields CASRTGDLADEQYF.